Following are 32 T cell receptor beta chains from one sample sequenced in a study of blood T cell repertoires in COVID-19. Sequencing used immunoSEQ multiplex PCR; TCRdb keeps in-frame clones, though not all of them. The profile shows tens of thousands of clones, roughly 90% of them singletons. The source material was peripheral blood. These receptor sequences come from a man at least 80 years old with acute or convalescent COVID-19.

The gene calls are TRBV28 and TRBJ1-2; TRBD1 aligns across 10 bases. The CDR3 is made up of 13 amino acids. CDR1 MDHEN and CDR2 SYDVKM come from the germline V gene. V shed 5 bases, J shed 8 bases, and the junction held 5 bases outside the gene matches. The CDR3: CASSERDRGGYTF. The CDR3 DNA is TGTGCCAGCAGTGAAAGGGACAGGGGCGGCTACACCTTC.

J is TRBJ1-5 and V is TRBV19, with 7 bases lining up with TRBD1. The junction had 6 bases not matched to a gene; V was cut back by 10 bases and J by 3 bases. The CDR3 extends over 13 amino acids. Germline V gene data show CDR1 as LNHDA and CDR2 as SQIVND (reference sequence). This CDR3 reads CATETGINQPQHF. CDR3 DNA sequence: TGTGCCACCGAGACAGGGATCAATCAGCCCCAGCATTTT.

The chain joins TRBV6-5 to TRBJ1-5; D remains unclear. V lost 6 bases, J lost 4 bases, and 4 bases lay in between. This CDR3 region has 11 residues. Germline V lookup: CDR1 MNHEY, CDR2 SVGAGI. CDR3 sequence (DNA): TGTGCCAGCAGGGAGAATCAGCCCCAGCATTTT. This encodes CASRENQPQHF.

V and J are TRBV19 and TRBJ1-2, with TRBD1 identical over 8 bases. This CDR3 is 15 amino acids long. Unmatched junction bases numbered 7, after V lost 5 bases and J lost 2 bases. The germline V gene encodes CDR1 LNHDA and CDR2 SQIVND (reference sequence). CDR3 bases: TGTGCCAGTAGTCCTCGACAGGGGATCAACTATGGCTACACCTTC. This codes for CASSPRQGINYGYTF.

The rearrangement uses TRBV5-6 and TRBJ1-5; possible D gene TRBD1, 5 bases. The CDR3 contains 15 residues. V was clipped by 3 bases and J by 0 bases, with 10 bases between them. Germline values: CDR1 SGHDT, CDR2 YYEEEE. The CDR3 region is CASSYRQISNQPQHF. For the CDR3, the DNA is TGTGCCAGCAGCTACCGACAGATTAGCAATCAGCCCCAGCATTTT.

The chain combines TRBV6-6 with TRBJ2-3; 8 bases are a match to TRBD2. V shed 5 bases, J shed 5 bases, and the junction held 15 bases outside the gene matches. Germline CDR1 and CDR2: MNHNY and SVGAGI (reference sequence). The length of the CDR3 is 17 residues. The CDR3 loop reads CASSPRDSGVGKDTQYF. The DNA of the CDR3 is TGTGCCAGCAGTCCCCGAGATAGCGGGGTAGGGAAAGATACGCAGTATTTT.

The chain is built from TRBV12-3 or TRBV12-4 and TRBJ1-2, with D unresolved. The V and J ends lost 5 bases and 3 bases respectively, with 10 bases between them. CDR3 length: 13 residues. The CDR3, as DNA: TGTGCCAGCAGTCCGAATACGGACTATGGCTACACCTTC. Encoded protein: CASSPNTDYGYTF.

The chain carries TRBV11-1 and TRBJ2-2; TRBD2 matches 10 bases. The CDR3 has 14 residues. Looked up from germline, CDR1 is SGHAT and CDR2 is FQDESV (reference sequence). Trimming took 4 bases from V and 7 from J; bases not matched to a gene: 3. The CDR3 here is CASSSGLAIGELFF. The CDR3 DNA sequence: TGTGCCAGCAGCTCGGGACTAGCGATCGGGGAGCTGTTTTTT.

The CDR3 nucleotides read TGTGCCAGCAGTGAGTTCCAGGGATCTAGCACAGATACGCAGTATTTT. Protein product: CASSEFQGSSTDTQYF. The rearrangement links TRBV25-1 to TRBJ2-3; D is perhaps TRBD1 (5 bases). Per germline, CDR1 MGHDK and CDR2 SYGVNS. The CDR3 runs to 16 residues. V was pared by 3 bases and J by 0 bases, with 13 bases between.

CDR3 sequence reads: CASSPGGGRVGSPLHF. The CDR3 bases are TGTGCCAGCAGCCCCGGGGGAGGACGGGTAGGTTCACCCCTCCACTTT. The chain couples TRBV7-2 to TRBJ1-6, with a tentative D call TRBD1 (5 bases). The germline V gene has CDR1 SGHTA and CDR2 FQGNSA. The CDR3 length is 16 residues. Trimming left V 5 bases short and J 9 bases short, with 20 bases between.

The chain is built from TRBV2 and TRBJ1-4, with a tentative D call TRBD1 (6 bases). Per germline, CDR1 SNHLY and CDR2 FYNNEI. CDR3 length: 14 residues. With 3 bases removed from V and 5 bases from J, the gap between germline ends came to 10 bases. The CDR3 DNA sequence: TGTGCCAGCAGTGATAGGCAGGGGAATGAAAAACTGTTTTTT. Translating gives CASSDRQGNEKLFF.

V is TRBV27 and J is TRBJ2-3, with a tentative D call TRBD1 (6 bases). Trimming shortened V by 3 bases and J by 3 bases, and 16 bases separated the two germline ends. The V gene's germline CDR1 is MNHEY and CDR2 SMNVEV (reference sequence). The CDR3 spans 16 residues. The CDR3 loop is CASSFWGGGRTDTQYF. CDR3 nucleotides: TGTGCCAGCAGTTTCTGGGGTGGGGGCAGGACAGATACGCAGTATTTT.

The gene calls are TRBV6-6 and TRBJ2-7, with TRBD2 matching over 12 bases. The germline gives CDR1 MNHNY, CDR2 SVGAGI (reference sequence). With 0 bases clipped from V and 5 bases from J, the junction kept 2 bases outside the gene matches. The CDR3 consists of 15 residues. The CDR3 DNA reads TGTGCCAGCAGTTACTCGACTAGCGGGGGCCACGAGCAGTACTTC. It yields the protein CASSYSTSGGHEQYF.

V is TRBV19 and J is TRBJ1-2; D uncertain. Deletions cut 6 bases from V and 8 bases from J, with 16 bases between. Germline CDR1 reads LNHDA; CDR2 reads SQIVND (reference sequence). The CDR3 spans 13 residues. For the CDR3, the DNA is TGTGCCAGTAGCACCCGAGGCGCGGGAGGCTACACCTTC. Translated: CASSTRGAGGYTF. The complete variable domain, with remaining parts taken from reference TRBV19 and TRBJ1-2, reads DGGITQSPKYLFRKEGQNVTLSCEQNLNHDAMYWYRQDPGQGLRLIYYSQIVNDFQKGDIAEGYSVSREKKESFPLTVTSAQKNPTAFYLCASSTRGAGGYTFGSGTRLTVV.

V and J are TRBV7-3 and TRBJ2-2; 7 nucleotides align to TRBD1. Germline trimming cut 0 bases from V and 6 bases from J; bases unmatched to any gene: 7. Germline V CDR1 and CDR2: SGHTA, FQGTGA. The CDR3 sequence is 16 residues long. CDR3 amino acids: CASSLTPGQGAGELFF. In DNA form, the CDR3 reads TGTGCCAGCAGCTTAACCCCTGGGCAGGGGGCCGGGGAGCTGTTTTTT. The variable domain in full, completed from reference TRBV7-3 and TRBJ2-2, reads GAGVSQTPSNKVTEKGKYVELRCDPISGHTALYWYRQSLGQGPEFLIYFQGTGAADDSGLPNDRFFAVRPEGSVSTLKIQRTERGDSAVYLCASSLTPGQGAGELFFGEGSRLTVL.

The J gene is TRBJ2-3, the V gene TRBV27; D might be TRBD2 (7 bases). Germline-derived CDR1 and CDR2 are MNHEY and SMNVEV (reference sequence). The CDR3 runs to 15 residues. Deletions cut 1 base from V and 3 bases from J, with 11 bases between. The CDR3 loop is CASSLLGGPTDTQYF. The CDR3 DNA sequence: TGTGCCAGCAGTTTATTGGGGGGGCCGACAGATACGCAGTATTTT.

In this sample, this clone turned up once. J is TRBJ1-1 and V is TRBV2; perhaps TRBD1 as D (5 bases). The length of the CDR3 is 13 residues. The germline gives CDR1 SNHLY, CDR2 FYNNEI. Trimming left V 7 bases short and J 6 bases short, with 15 bases between. The CDR3 loop reads CASKGSGGAEAFF. In nucleotides, the CDR3 is TGTGCCAGCAAAGGCTCGGGGGGAGCTGAAGCTTTCTTT.

V and J are TRBV5-1 and TRBJ2-1, with TRBD2 identical over 7 bases. Germline CDR1 reads SGHRS; CDR2 reads YFSETQ. The CDR3 has 14 residues. V was clipped by 0 bases and J by 12 bases; unmatched bases: 9. The DNA of the CDR3 is TGCGCCAGCAGCTTGGAGGTAGCGGGTAGACTGCAGTTCTTC. Translated: CASSLEVAGRLQFF.

This clone was seen only once. The genes are TRBV30 and TRBJ2-1; 9 bases are a match to TRBD2. The CDR3 runs to 16 residues. The V gene end was trimmed by 2 bases and the J gene end by 0 bases; junction bases not matched to a gene: 5. Per germline, CDR1 GTSNPN and CDR2 SVGIG (reference sequence). The CDR3 DNA follows: TGTGCCTGGAGTCAAACACTAGCGGGCTCCTACAATGAGCAGTTCTTC. This sequence encodes CAWSQTLAGSYNEQFF.

The J gene is TRBJ1-1, the V gene TRBV5-1; D ambiguous. This CDR3 is 14 amino acids long. V lost 0 bases and J lost 2, with 8 bases in between. The germline V gene encodes CDR1 SGHRS and CDR2 YFSETQ. The CDR3 bases are TGCGCCAGCAGCTTGGGACAAGCAAACACTGAAGCTTTCTTT. This codes for CASSLGQANTEAFF.

The genes are TRBV30 and TRBJ1-1; TRBD1 might be the D (5 bases). V gave up 2 bases and J gave up 4 bases, with 11 bases separating them. The V gene's germline CDR1 is GTSNPN and CDR2 SVGIG (reference sequence). This CDR3 is built from 13 residues. In nucleotides, the CDR3 is TGTGCCTGGAGTAGGGGTGGAACCACTGAAGCTTTCTTT. Residues: CAWSRGGTTEAFF. The full variable domain, its missing parts supplied by reference TRBV30 and TRBJ1-1, is SQTIHQWPATLVQPVGSPLSLECTVEGTSNPNLYWYRQAAGRGLQLLFYSVGIGQISSEVPQNLSASRPQDRQFILSSKKLLLSDSGFYLCAWSRGGTTEAFFGQGTRLTVV.

This clone was counted a single time. V gene TRBV24-1 combines with J gene TRBJ2-2; 10 nucleotides line up with TRBD1. The V segment lost 4 bases and the J segment 1 base; nucleotides outside the gene matches: 8. CDR1 KGHDR and CDR2 SFDVKD come from the germline V gene. CDR3 length equals 18 residues. The DNA for the CDR3 is TGTGCCACCAGTGACCGCTCCGGGACAGGGGTGAACACCGGGGAGCTGTTTTTT. Translating it yields CATSDRSGTGVNTGELFF.

The chain recombines TRBV19 with TRBJ1-5, with 10 nucleotides matching TRBD1. Germline CDR1 is LNHDA and CDR2 is SQIVND (reference sequence). Unmatched junction bases numbered 7, after V lost 6 bases and J lost 2 bases. CDR3 length equals 16 residues. The DNA of the CDR3 is TGTGCCAGTAGCGCCCTGACAGGGGGCGGCAATCAGCCCCAGCATTTT. Its translation is CASSALTGGGNQPQHF.

V usage is TRBV30 and J usage is TRBJ2-3; 8 bases agree with TRBD2. This CDR3 is 15 amino acids long. V was pared by 2 bases and J by 9 bases, with 13 bases of the junction left unmatched. The germline V gene has CDR1 GTSNPN and CDR2 SVGIG (reference sequence). The CDR3 DNA reads as TGTGCCTGGAGTTTTCTAGCGGGCGGCTCAAGCACGCAGTATTTT. It is translated as CAWSFLAGGSSTQYF.

The chain has TRBV19 and TRBJ2-2, with TRBD1 matching over 10 bases. The CDR3 is 16 amino acids. Germline V gene lookup returns CDR1 LNHDA and CDR2 SQIVND (reference sequence). V dropped 2 bases and J dropped 6; count of bases not matched to a gene: 6. In DNA form, the CDR3 reads TGTGCCAGTAGTATACCCGTGACAGGGGGCTCCGGGGAGCTGTTTTTT. This translates into CASSIPVTGGSGELFF.

This clone was seen at least ten times. The V call is TRBV5-6, the J call TRBJ2-5; 12 positions match TRBD2. V was pared by 3 bases and J by 2 bases, with 5 bases of the junction left unmatched. CDR1 is SGHDT and CDR2 is YYEEEE in the germline V gene. This CDR3 has 16 residues. Written as DNA, the CDR3 is TGTGCCAGCAGCTCCCCCGGGACTAGCGGGCAAGAGACCCAGTACTTC. As protein: CASSSPGTSGQETQYF.

The chain carries TRBV28 and TRBJ1-1; D is possibly TRBD1 (6 bases). V was clipped by 5 bases and J by 0 bases, with 13 bases between them. Germline V gene sequence: CDR1 MDHEN, CDR2 SYDVKM. The CDR3 extends over 15 amino acids. CDR3 protein: CASSVTGQLNTEAFF. DNA for the CDR3: TGTGCCAGCAGTGTCACGGGACAACTGAACACTGAAGCTTTCTTT.

The rearrangement uses TRBV7-2 and TRBJ2-1, with 10 bases lining up with TRBD2. The CDR3 extends over 14 amino acids. Germline CDR1 and CDR2: SGHTA and FQGNSA. V trimming: 4 bases; J trimming: 9 bases; junction bases outside the gene matches: 6. The CDR3 reads CASSSKRGGAEQFF. CDR3 nucleotide sequence: TGTGCCAGCAGCTCCAAGCGGGGGGGCGCTGAGCAGTTCTTC.

The rearrangement joins TRBV5-1 to TRBJ2-2; D possibly corresponds to TRBD1 (6 bases). In germline, CDR1 is SGHRS, CDR2 YFSETQ. Trimming shortened V by 3 bases and J by 1 base, and 7 bases separated the two germline ends. This CDR3 spans 14 amino acids. The chain's CDR3 is CASSSTGNTGELFF. DNA for the CDR3: TGCGCCAGCAGCTCGACAGGGAACACCGGGGAGCTGTTTTTT.

The V and J genes are TRBV24-1 and TRBJ2-7; a possible D gene is TRBD1 (6 bases). Germline V CDR1 and CDR2: KGHDR, SFDVKD. The CDR3 runs to 15 residues. V dropped 4 bases and J dropped 0 bases, with 12 bases sitting between them. For the CDR3, the DNA is TGTGCCACCAGTGAAGGGGACATCGCCTCCTACGAGCAGTACTTC. Protein: CATSEGDIASYEQYF.

V usage is TRBV2 and J usage is TRBJ2-2; possible D gene TRBD1, 5 bases. The CDR3 sequence is 13 residues long. V was shortened by 4 bases and J by 4 bases, with 7 bases between the two germline ends. The germline V gene encodes CDR1 SNHLY and CDR2 FYNNEI. DNA for the CDR3: TGTGCCAGCAGTGGACAGCCCACCGGGGAGCTGTTTTTT. Its translation: CASSGQPTGELFF.

V and J are TRBV5-4 and TRBJ2-7; TRBD1 matches at 11 bases. Trimming removed 5 bases from V and 5 bases from J; junction bases left unmatched: 9. Germline assignment: CDR1 SGHNT and CDR2 YYREEE (reference sequence). The CDR3 totals 15 residues. The CDR3 DNA is TGTGCCAGCAGTTCCCCCGGGACAGGGGGAGACGAGCAGTACTTC. This encodes CASSSPGTGGDEQYF.